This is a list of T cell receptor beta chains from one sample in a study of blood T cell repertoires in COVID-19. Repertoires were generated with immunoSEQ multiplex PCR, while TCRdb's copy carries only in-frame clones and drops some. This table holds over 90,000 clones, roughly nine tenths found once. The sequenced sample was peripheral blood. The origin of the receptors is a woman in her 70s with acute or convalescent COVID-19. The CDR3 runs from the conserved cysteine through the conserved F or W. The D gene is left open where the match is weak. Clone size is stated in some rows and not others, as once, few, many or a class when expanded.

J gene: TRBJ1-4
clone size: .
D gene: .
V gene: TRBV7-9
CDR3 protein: CASSQGRGVVEKLFF
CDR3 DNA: TGTGCCAGCAGCCAAGGACGGGGGGTTGTTGAAAAACTGTTTTTT

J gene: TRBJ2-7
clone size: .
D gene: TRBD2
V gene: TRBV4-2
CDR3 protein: CASSQALAGQYEQYF
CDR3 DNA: TGTGCCAGCAGCCAAGCGCTAGCGGGACAGTACGAGCAGTACTTC

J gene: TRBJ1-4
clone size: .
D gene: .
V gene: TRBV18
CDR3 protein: CASSSGVNEKLFF
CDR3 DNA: TGTGCCAGCTCAAGCGGGGTTAATGAAAAACTGTTTTTT

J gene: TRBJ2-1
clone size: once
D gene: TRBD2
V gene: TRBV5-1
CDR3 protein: CASSLVTSGGLGEQFF
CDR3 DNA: TGCGCCAGCAGCTTGGTCACTAGCGGGGGTTTGGGTGAGCAGTTCTTC

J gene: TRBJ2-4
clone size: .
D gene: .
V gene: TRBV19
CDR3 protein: CASSPGFKNIQYF
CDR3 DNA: TGTGCCAGTAGCCCAGGGTTCAAAAACATTCAGTACTTC

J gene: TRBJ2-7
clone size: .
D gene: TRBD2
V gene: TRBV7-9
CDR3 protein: CASRHGGFYEQYF
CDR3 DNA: TGTGCCAGCCGTCACGGGGGGTTCTACGAGCAGTACTTC

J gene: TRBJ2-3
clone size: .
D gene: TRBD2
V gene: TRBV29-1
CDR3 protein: CSVGASSGGAWDTQYF
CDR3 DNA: TGCAGCGTTGGGGCCTCTAGCGGGGGGGCCTGGGATACGCAGTATTTT

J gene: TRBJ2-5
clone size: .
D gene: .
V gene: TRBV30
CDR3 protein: CAWSQNQETQYF
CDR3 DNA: TGTGCCTGGTCACAGAACCAAGAGACCCAGTACTTC

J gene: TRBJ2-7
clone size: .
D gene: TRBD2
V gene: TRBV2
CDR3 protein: CASTRVSAGAYEQYF
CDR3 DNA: TGTGCCAGCACCAGAGTGTCAGCGGGAGCCTACGAGCAGTACTTC

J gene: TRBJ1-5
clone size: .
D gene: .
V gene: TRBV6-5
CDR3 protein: CASSYSQGSQPQHF
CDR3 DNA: TGTGCCAGCAGTTACTCTCAGGGGAGTCAGCCCCAGCATTTT

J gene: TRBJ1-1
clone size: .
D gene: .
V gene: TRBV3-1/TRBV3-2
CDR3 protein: CASSRSNTEAFF
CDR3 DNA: TGTGCCAGCAGTCGGTCGAACACTGAAGCTTTCTTT

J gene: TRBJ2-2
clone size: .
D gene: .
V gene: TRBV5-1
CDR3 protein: CASSREVPGTGELFF
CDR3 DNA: TGCGCCAGCAGCCGAGAGGTCCCGGGCACCGGGGAGCTGTTTTTT

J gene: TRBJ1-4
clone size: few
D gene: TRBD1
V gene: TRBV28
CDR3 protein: CASRLTGANEKLFF
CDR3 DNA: TGTGCCAGCAGGCTGACAGGGGCTAATGAAAAACTGTTTTTT

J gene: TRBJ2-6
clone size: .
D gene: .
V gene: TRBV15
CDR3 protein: CATSRDGNSGANVLTF
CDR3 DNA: TGTGCCACCAGCAGAGACGGTAACTCTGGGGCCAACGTCCTGACTTTC

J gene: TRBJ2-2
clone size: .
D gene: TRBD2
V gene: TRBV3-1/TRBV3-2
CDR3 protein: CASSPYGGTSGRRSNTGELFF
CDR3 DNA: TGTGCCAGCAGCCCATATGGTGGGACTAGCGGGAGGAGATCTAACACCGGGGAGCTGTTTTTT

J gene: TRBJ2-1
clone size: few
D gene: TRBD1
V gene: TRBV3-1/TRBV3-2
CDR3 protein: CASSPTSGTEVYNEQFF
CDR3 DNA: TGTGCCAGCAGCCCCACCTCCGGGACAGAGGTTTACAATGAGCAGTTCTTC

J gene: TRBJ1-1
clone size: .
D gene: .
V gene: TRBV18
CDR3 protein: CASSPNGQINTEAFF
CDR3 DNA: TGTGCCAGCTCACCGAACGGACAGATTAACACTGAAGCTTTCTTT

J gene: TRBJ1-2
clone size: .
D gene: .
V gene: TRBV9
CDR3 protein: CATSPTGVLNGYTF
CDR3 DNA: TGTGCCACCTCACCGACGGGGGTTCTTAATGGCTACACCTTC

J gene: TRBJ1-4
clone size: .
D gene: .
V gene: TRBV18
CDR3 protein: CASSQGTGGFEKLFF
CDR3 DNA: TGTGCCAGCTCACAGGGCACAGGTGGTTTCGAAAAACTGTTTTTT

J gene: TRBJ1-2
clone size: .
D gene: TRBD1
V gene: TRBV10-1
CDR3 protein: CASSAGTGYGYTF
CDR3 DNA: TGCGCCAGCAGCGCCGGGACAGGGTATGGCTACACCTTC

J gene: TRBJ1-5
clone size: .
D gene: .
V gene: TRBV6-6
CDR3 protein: CASSYLGVDQPQHF
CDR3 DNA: TGTGCCAGCAGTTACCTAGGGGTGGATCAGCCCCAGCATTTT

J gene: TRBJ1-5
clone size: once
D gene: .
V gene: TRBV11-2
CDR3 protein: CASSSSSGTKHQPQHF
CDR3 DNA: TGTGCCAGCAGCTCGTCCTCCGGGACAAAGCATCAGCCCCAGCATTTT

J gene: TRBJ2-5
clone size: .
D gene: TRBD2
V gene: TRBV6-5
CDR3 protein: CASSTLADYQETQYF
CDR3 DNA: TGTGCCAGCAGTACCCTAGCGGATTATCAAGAGACCCAGTACTTC